The clone carrying this T cell receptor (beta chain) was detected once. While infection was still active, Seattle patients were enrolled and then followed longitudinally. Authors' methods: Amplified reference gene primers provided the basis for estimating nucleated cell counts. The assay was immunoSEQ multiplex PCR, and TCRdb's table has in-frame clones only and misses some. The V and J calls and the clone size are those of that table, but D and trimming were determined from the DNA. This repertoire shows about 410,000 clones, around nine tenths found once; its top ten account for about 1.4%. The sample is drawn from a study of blood T cell repertoires in COVID-19. Turning to the study itself: Acute-phase and convalescent COVID-19 samples originated in the United States, Italy and Spain. PBMCs, B-cell-depleted T cells, or T cells provided the cDNA or gDNA that made up the material.

V shed 2 bases, J shed 8 bases, and the junction held 3 bases outside the gene matches. Germline CDR1 SGHTA, CDR2 FQGNSA. This CDR3 is 14 amino acids long. The rearrangement links TRBV7-2 to TRBJ2-1; 10 bases match TRBD2. Input material: peripheral blood. This sequence was found in a woman in her thirties or forties with COVID-19, enrolled during active disease. The CDR3 coding sequence is TGTGCCAGCAGCTTAACTAGCGGGGTCTATGAGCAGTTCTTC. Protein: CASSLTSGVYEQFF.